The next 9 T cell receptor beta chains were all read from a single sample in a study of blood T cells in healthy people across ages. It was with a sample-barcoded 5' primer and a J-beta primer mix that a second PCR of roughly 6 to 11 cycles was run. Using its own MiXCR run on the 5' RACE reads, TCRdb lists one record per CDR3 protein. The data hold 1.5 million to 2 million distinct CDR3 sequences, with about 31% observed a single time. Sequencing input: blood. The receptors originated from a woman aged 30 to 39 in good health.

This clonotype was seen a handful of times. The chain uses TRBV2 and TRBJ2-7; no reliable D call. The J call may be in error: the DNA end matches TRBJ2-5 better. Looked up from germline, CDR1 is SNHLY and CDR2 is FYNNEI. The CDR3 has 12 amino acids. The CDR3 DNA sequence: TGTGCCAGCAGTGATAACCTCCAGACCCAGTACTTC. Protein product: CASSDNLQTQYF.

The chain combines TRBV9 with TRBJ2-5; tentatively, D is TRBD1 or TRBD2 (5 bases each). Germline values: CDR1 SGDLS, CDR2 YYNGEE. The CDR3 extends over 15 amino acids. Trimming cost V 3 bases and J 2 bases, with 14 bases left between them. The CDR3 here is CASSEWDGGQETQYF. DNA for the CDR3: TGTGCCAGCAGCGAGTGGGACGGAGGACAAGAGACCCAGTACTTC.

The chain combines TRBV6-2 or TRBV6-3 with TRBJ2-3, with 9 bases lining up with TRBD1. Trimming cost V 6 bases and J 0 bases; bases outside gene matches: 4. The germline CDR1 and CDR2 sequences are MNHEY and SVGEGT. This CDR3 is 15 amino acids long. In DNA form, the CDR3 reads TGTGCCAGCAGGGACAGGGGTACGAGCACAGATACGCAGTATTTT. Encoded protein: CASRDRGTSTDTQYF.

The chain has TRBV20-1 and TRBJ2-3, with D tentatively TRBD2 (6 bases). The germline V gene encodes CDR1 DFQATT and CDR2 SNEGSKA (reference sequence). Trimming pared 6 bases from V and 1 base from J, leaving 17 bases between. The CDR3 spans 15 residues. The CDR3 DNA reads TGCAGTGCCCTCTCATCGGCTAGCGGCACAGATACGCAGTATTTT. Translation gives CSALSSASGTDTQYF.

The CDR3 DNA reads as TGCGCCAGCAGCCGGGACGTTTTCTCCTACGAGCAGTACTTC. Its translation is CASSRDVFSYEQYF. The gene calls are TRBV4-1 and TRBJ2-7; D is possibly TRBD1 or TRBD2 (5 bases each). The CDR3 has 14 amino acids. Trimming shortened V by 4 bases and J by 0 bases, and 10 bases separated the two germline ends. Germline CDR1 is MGHRA and CDR2 is YSYEKL.

Concerning this clonotype: Germline is not matched at one junction end, which may reflect a read error. The chain has TRBV5-1 and TRBJ1-4; D is undetermined. Germline V gives CDR1 SGHRS, CDR2 YFSETQ. CDR3 length equals 16 residues. CDR3 nucleotides: TGCGCCAGCAGCATCCGGTCGCGTACGACTAATGAAAAACGGTTTTTT. This encodes CASSIRSRTTNEKRFF.

In this sample, this clonotype turned up a few times. The genes are TRBV5-1 and TRBJ2-3, with TRBD2 matching 11 bases. Looked up from germline, CDR1 is SGHRS and CDR2 is YFSETQ. The CDR3 runs 15 residues. V was pared by 0 bases and J by 6 bases, with 3 bases of the junction left unmatched. The CDR3 spells CASSLGSSGRDTQYF. CDR3 nucleotides: TGCGCCAGCAGCTTGGGATCTAGCGGGAGGGATACGCAGTATTTT. Using reference TRBV5-1 and TRBJ2-3 for the parts outside the CDR3, the full variable domain is KAGVTQTPRYLIKTRGQQVTLSCSPISGHRSVSWYQQTPGQGLQFLFEYFSETQRNKGNFPGRFSGRQFSNSRSEMNVSTLELGDSALYLCASSLGSSGRDTQYFGPGTRLTVL.

This clonotype was seen repeatedly, ten times or more. The genes are TRBV10-3 and TRBJ2-7, with D tentatively TRBD1 (6 bases). Trimming pared 4 bases from V and 7 bases from J, leaving 11 bases between. Germline values: CDR1 ENHRY, CDR2 SYGVKD. The CDR3 spans 12 residues. The CDR3 sequence is CAISGTAREQYF. The CDR3 DNA follows: TGTGCCATCAGTGGGACAGCCCGGGAGCAGTACTTC.

The V gene is TRBV20-1, the J gene TRBJ1-5; no clear D. Trimming left V 0 bases short and J 6 bases short, with 9 bases between. Germline V gene lookup returns CDR1 DFQATT and CDR2 SNEGSKA (reference sequence). The CDR3 extends over 13 amino acids. The chain's CDR3 is CSARDLRGQPQHF. DNA for the CDR3: TGCAGTGCTAGAGATCTACGAGGTCAGCCCCAGCATTTT.